This is a list of T cell receptor beta chains from one sample in a study of blood T cell repertoires in COVID-19. Clones were sequenced by immunoSEQ multiplex PCR, and TCRdb holds only the in-frame ones, with some missing. The repertoire holds around 110,000 clones, around 86% seen once, with 4% to 5.5% in the top ten. Source material: peripheral blood. All receptors derive from a man aged 35-49 years with acute or convalescent COVID-19. Each CDR3 is given with its conserved first and last residue. Each record gives: CDR3 DNA, CDR3 protein, D gene, clone size, J gene, V gene. A D gene is named only where the DNA matches it firmly. Clone size is given for some rows only: seen once, a few or many times, or a class if the clone is expanded.

DNA: TGTGCTAGTGGTTTGGGACAACCCGGGACAGGGGTTGAAAAACTGTTTTTT
CDR3: CASGLGQPGTGVEKLFF
D: TRBD1
size: few
J: TRBJ1-4
V: TRBV12-5

DNA: TGTGCCAGCAGGAGTACAGGGGCAACTAATGAAAAACTGTTTTTT
CDR3: CASRSTGATNEKLFF
D: TRBD1
size: .
J: TRBJ1-4
V: TRBV7-9

DNA: TGCAGCGTGGGACAGATTAACACCGGGGAGCTGTTTTTT
CDR3: CSVGQINTGELFF
D: TRBD1
size: .
J: TRBJ2-2
V: TRBV29-1

DNA: TGTGCCAGTAGTATACGGGGTTTGCATCAGCCCCAGCATTTT
CDR3: CASSIRGLHQPQHF
D: .
size: .
J: TRBJ1-5
V: TRBV19

DNA: TGTGCCACCGGACCAGCGGGAGCCTACGAGCAGTACTTC
CDR3: CATGPAGAYEQYF
D: TRBD2
size: .
J: TRBJ2-7
V: TRBV6-6

DNA: TGTGCCTGGAGTGACAGGGAAGCTTTCTTT
CDR3: CAWSDREAFF
D: .
size: .
J: TRBJ1-1
V: TRBV30

DNA: TGTGCCAGTAGTTCAGGACAGGGGCTTGCCTACGAGCAGTACTTC
CDR3: CASSSGQGLAYEQYF
D: TRBD1
size: .
J: TRBJ2-7
V: TRBV19

DNA: TGTGCCAGCAGCTCCCCAGGGTTCGGGCAGCCCCAGCATTTT
CDR3: CASSSPGFGQPQHF
D: .
size: .
J: TRBJ1-5
V: TRBV7-2

DNA: TGTGCCAGTAGTATGGAGAGCTCCTACAATGAGCAGTTCTTC
CDR3: CASSMESSYNEQFF
D: .
size: .
J: TRBJ2-1
V: TRBV19

DNA: TGTGCCAGCAAAAAATCGGGACTAGCGGGAGCTAACGAGCAGTACTTC
CDR3: CASKKSGLAGANEQYF
D: TRBD2
size: .
J: TRBJ2-7
V: TRBV27

DNA: TGTGCCAGCAGACCAACCGCGGGATTAGAGCAGTTCTTC
CDR3: CASRPTAGLEQFF
D: .
size: .
J: TRBJ2-1
V: TRBV7-2

DNA: TGCGCCAGTGCGGCCCATGGTCGGGATAGGGACTATGGCTACACCTTC
CDR3: CASAAHGRDRDYGYTF
D: .
size: .
J: TRBJ1-2
V: TRBV5-1

DNA: TGTGCCTGGAGGAGCGGAACAGACAACACTGAAGCTTTCTTT
CDR3: CAWRSGTDNTEAFF
D: .
size: .
J: TRBJ1-1
V: TRBV30

DNA: TGCGCCAGCAGGGTAGACAGGTCCTACATCATTCTTAACTATGGCTACACCTTC
CDR3: CASRVDRSYIILNYGYTF
D: .
size: .
J: TRBJ1-2
V: TRBV10-1

DNA: TGTGCCAGTAGTCCCCGGGGAGCAGGTGGCAATCAGCCCCAGCATTTT
CDR3: CASSPRGAGGNQPQHF
D: .
size: .
J: TRBJ1-5
V: TRBV19

DNA: TGTGCCAGCAGTTACCAGGGGGCCTATGGCTACACCTTC
CDR3: CASSYQGAYGYTF
D: TRBD1
size: .
J: TRBJ1-2
V: TRBV6-2/TRBV6-3

DNA: TGTGCCACCAGTGATTTGGAACTCACAGATACGCAGTATTTT
CDR3: CATSDLELTDTQYF
D: .
size: .
J: TRBJ2-3
V: TRBV24-1

DNA: TGCGCCAGCAGCCCCGGACTAGCGGGAGAAGATACGCAGTATTTT
CDR3: CASSPGLAGEDTQYF
D: TRBD2
size: .
J: TRBJ2-3
V: TRBV5-1

DNA: TGTGCCAGCAGCTTAACTCCGGGACTAGGGACCGGGGAGCTGTTTTTT
CDR3: CASSLTPGLGTGELFF
D: TRBD2
size: .
J: TRBJ2-2
V: TRBV7-9

DNA: TGCAGTGCTAGTCTCAGCGGCGGGGGCTTGGGAACAGATACGCAGTATTTT
CDR3: CSASLSGGGLGTDTQYF
D: .
size: .
J: TRBJ2-3
V: TRBV20-1

DNA: TGTGCCAGCAGCTTAGGCGTCCGGGAGACCCAGTACTTC
CDR3: CASSLGVRETQYF
D: .
size: .
J: TRBJ2-5
V: TRBV7-7

DNA: TGTGCCAGCAGTGAGACACCGGCAACTAATGAAAAACTGTTTTTT
CDR3: CASSETPATNEKLFF
D: .
size: .
J: TRBJ1-4
V: TRBV6-1

DNA: TGTGCCAGCATTCTGGACAGGGCGAACACTGAAGCTTTCTTT
CDR3: CASILDRANTEAFF
D: TRBD1
size: .
J: TRBJ1-1
V: TRBV2

DNA: TGTGCCAGCAGCGGGGGGGGAACGAACACCGGGGAGCTGTTTTTT
CDR3: CASSGGGTNTGELFF
D: TRBD2
size: .
J: TRBJ2-2
V: TRBV5-4

DNA: TGTGCCAGCAGCTCGACAGGGGACGAGCAGTTCTTC
CDR3: CASSSTGDEQFF
D: TRBD1
size: .
J: TRBJ2-1
V: TRBV6-5

DNA: TGTGCCAGCAGCAAAGATTCGGGGACAGGCAAAAGCTCTGGGGCCAACGTCCTGACTTTC
CDR3: CASSKDSGTGKSSGANVLTF
D: .
size: .
J: TRBJ2-6
V: TRBV21-1

DNA: TGTGCCAGCAGCCAAGTCACAGGCGGCTCCTATAATTCACCCCTCCACTTT
CDR3: CASSQVTGGSYNSPLHF
D: .
size: few
J: TRBJ1-6
V: TRBV14

DNA: TGCGCCAGCAGCCAAGATCCCGAGGGGGCCTCTGGCTACACCTTC
CDR3: CASSQDPEGASGYTF
D: TRBD1
size: .
J: TRBJ1-2
V: TRBV4-1

DNA: TGTGCCAGTAGCAACGTGGGCCGCAATCAGCCCCAGCATTTT
CDR3: CASSNVGRNQPQHF
D: .
size: .
J: TRBJ1-5
V: TRBV19

DNA: TGTGCCAGCAGCCAAGGGGACTCGACAGGGTATAACACCATATATTTT
CDR3: CASSQGDSTGYNTIYF
D: TRBD1
size: .
J: TRBJ1-3
V: TRBV3-1/TRBV3-2

DNA: TGTGCCAGCACCCCCGCGGGGAACACCGGGGAGCTGTTTTTT
CDR3: CASTPAGNTGELFF
D: .
size: .
J: TRBJ2-2
V: TRBV5-5

DNA: TGTGCCTCCCGTGGGCCGGCGGGGGCCTACGAGCAGTACTTC
CDR3: CASRGPAGAYEQYF
D: TRBD2
size: .
J: TRBJ2-7
V: TRBV3-1/TRBV3-2

DNA: TGTGCCAGCAGCTTGGAATCAGGGTATAGCAATCAGCCCCAGCATTTT
CDR3: CASSLESGYSNQPQHF
D: .
size: .
J: TRBJ1-5
V: TRBV5-8

DNA: TGTGCCAGTAGTGCGGGGGACAGGAGGTACCAAGAGACCCAGTACTTC
CDR3: CASSAGDRRYQETQYF
D: .
size: .
J: TRBJ2-5
V: TRBV19

DNA: TGTGCCAGCAGCCTAGGGGGCGGGAGAGAGACCCAGTACTTC
CDR3: CASSLGGGRETQYF
D: .
size: .
J: TRBJ2-5
V: TRBV9

DNA: TGTGCCAGCAGTGAATCAAAGGGAGTTGGCTATAATTCACCCCTCCACTTT
CDR3: CASSESKGVGYNSPLHF
D: .
size: few
J: TRBJ1-6
V: TRBV25-1

DNA: TGTGCCAGCAGCCCACGACACGGCCCAGCTTTCTTT
CDR3: CASSPRHGPAFF
D: .
size: .
J: TRBJ1-1
V: TRBV9

DNA: TGTGCCAGCAGCGCCAGACTGACAGGGGCTGGAAACACCATATATTTT
CDR3: CASSARLTGAGNTIYF
D: TRBD1
size: .
J: TRBJ1-3
V: TRBV7-2

DNA: TGTGCCAGCTCATATTCTCAACAGGGGGCACAGTACAATGAGCAGTTCTTC
CDR3: CASSYSQQGAQYNEQFF
D: TRBD1
size: .
J: TRBJ2-1
V: TRBV18

DNA: TGTGCCAGCACCTCCAGGGTTACCAGCGAGCAGTACTTC
CDR3: CASTSRVTSEQYF
D: .
size: .
J: TRBJ2-7
V: TRBV25-1

DNA: TGTGCCAGCAGCCCACGGACAGGGGTCGGTGAAAAACTGTTTTTT
CDR3: CASSPRTGVGEKLFF
D: TRBD1
size: once
J: TRBJ1-4
V: TRBV7-2

DNA: TGTGCCAGCAGCTCCCCCTCCGGGACACGGGTTGGCGAGCAGTACTTC
CDR3: CASSSPSGTRVGEQYF
D: .
size: .
J: TRBJ2-7
V: TRBV7-6

DNA: TGCGCCAGCAGTCGGACAGGGGGCTGGACAGATACGCAGTATTTT
CDR3: CASSRTGGWTDTQYF
D: TRBD1
size: once
J: TRBJ2-3
V: TRBV5-1

DNA: TGTGCCAGCAGCTTTGTGGGAGCGCGTAGCACAGATACGCAGTATTTT
CDR3: CASSFVGARSTDTQYF
D: .
size: .
J: TRBJ2-3
V: TRBV5-4

DNA: TGTGCCAGCAGCTTAACTTCCGCCCAACTAGCGACTAGCACAGATACGCAGTATTTT
CDR3: CASSLTSAQLATSTDTQYF
D: TRBD2
size: .
J: TRBJ2-3
V: TRBV11-2

DNA: TGTGCCAGCAGCTTAGGAATCGGGACAGACGATAATTCACCCCTCCACTTT
CDR3: CASSLGIGTDDNSPLHF
D: TRBD1
size: once
J: TRBJ1-6
V: TRBV7-2

DNA: TGTGCCAGCAGCGTAGAGGGAGGGTCTGGAAACACCATATATTTT
CDR3: CASSVEGGSGNTIYF
D: .
size: .
J: TRBJ1-3
V: TRBV9

DNA: TGTGCCAGCAGTTACGACTCAAACACCGGGGAGCTGTTTTTT
CDR3: CASSYDSNTGELFF
D: .
size: .
J: TRBJ2-2
V: TRBV6-6

DNA: TGTGCCAGCAGTTTAGACCAGGGTTCCAAGGGAGCTTTCTTT
CDR3: CASSLDQGSKGAFF
D: .
size: .
J: TRBJ1-1
V: TRBV6-5

DNA: TGTGCCAGCAGCTTAGTGGGCTACACCGGGGAGCTGTTTTTT
CDR3: CASSLVGYTGELFF
D: .
size: .
J: TRBJ2-2
V: TRBV7-2

DNA: TGTGCCAGCTCAGGCGGGGACAGACCCTACGAGCAGTACTTC
CDR3: CASSGGDRPYEQYF
D: .
size: .
J: TRBJ2-7
V: TRBV18

DNA: TGTGCCAGCAGTTTAGTCTGGGCGGGGGCCATGGGTTTCAATGAGCAGTTCTTC
CDR3: CASSLVWAGAMGFNEQFF
D: .
size: once
J: TRBJ2-1
V: TRBV27

DNA: TGCGCCAGCAGCGCCGGGACTAGAGAAGAGACCCAGTACTTC
CDR3: CASSAGTREETQYF
D: TRBD2
size: .
J: TRBJ2-5
V: TRBV5-1